This record looks at one TCR beta chain sequence and its context. What it binds is unknown. These data originate in a study of cytomegalovirus exposure and HLA in healthy donors. Whole-study results and caveats: Subsequent analysis of the 110 or so validation repertoires found a tendency for first-cohort TCR clusters to co-occur. Altogether, 150 to 200 TCR beta chains were recorded as cytomegalovirus-associated. Accounts indicate the classifier identified cytomegalovirus status with strong specificity and sensitivity.

The study drew the donors from its approximately 130-subject validation cohort, separate from the roughly 700-subject first cohort. CDR1 and CDR2 from the germline V gene are MGHRA and YSYEKL. This CDR3 has 16 residues. After removal of 3 bases from V and 9 bases from J, the junction contained 10 bases not matched to a gene. Using immunoSEQ multiplex PCR, the repertoire was profiled, and TCRdb retains in-frame clones only, with some absent. In the table there are some 340,000 clones, about nine tenths of which are singletons. The genes are TRBV4-1 and TRBJ2-1; the match to TRBD2 covers 11 bases. Sequenced sample: PBMCs. This receptor was taken from a young woman in good health and CMV-seropositive. The CDR3 protein is CASSQGLAGGEIEQFF. CDR3 DNA sequence: TGCGCCAGCAGCCAGGGCCTAGCGGGAGGAGAGATTGAGCAGTTCTTC.